The 5 T cell receptor beta chains listed next were all sequenced from one sample in a study of cytomegalovirus exposure and HLA in healthy donors. With 60 Vbeta and 13 Jbeta primers, the PCR was carried out. Assay used: immunoSEQ multiplex PCR; TCRdb lists only in-frame clones, some missing. This sample has approximately 170,000 clones, with roughly 80% found just once. Material for sequencing was PBMCs. The receptors come from a man aged 50-60 years in good health and CMV-seropositive.

This clone was picked up a small number of times. The chain has TRBV7-2 and TRBJ1-2; 7 nucleotides agree with TRBD1. With 2 bases clipped from V and 9 bases from J, the junction kept 6 bases outside the gene matches. The germline V gene has CDR1 SGHTA and CDR2 FQGNSA. The CDR3 totals 13 residues. The CDR3: CASSLNSGGRYTF. The CDR3 DNA follows: TGTGCCAGCAGCTTAAACTCAGGGGGGCGCTACACCTTC.

The chain uses TRBV5-8 and TRBJ2-2; D is unclear. Germline CDR1 reads SGHTS; CDR2 reads YDEGEE. The V gene lost 0 bases and the J gene lost 3 bases, with 6 bases spanning the gap. CDR3 length: 14 residues. The CDR3 DNA reads as TGTGCCAGCAGCTTGGGTAGATACACCGGGGAGCTGTTTTTT. Protein sequence: CASSLGRYTGELFF.

The chain links TRBV20-1 to TRBJ2-2, with D perhaps matching TRBD1 (6 bases). Germline V gene data show CDR1 as DFQATT and CDR2 as SNEGSKA (reference sequence). V lost 6 bases to trimming and J lost 11 bases, with 13 bases between them. The length of the CDR3 is 11 residues. The CDR3 bases are TGCAGTGCCAAAGAGGGGGAAGAGCTGTTTTTT. As protein: CSAKEGEELFF.

The chain couples TRBV25-1 to TRBJ2-1; weak D call: TRBD1 (5 bases). V was clipped by 6 bases and J by 9 bases, with 15 bases between them. Germline V gives CDR1 MGHDK, CDR2 SYGVNS. The length of the CDR3 is 13 residues. The CDR3, as DNA: TGTGCCAGCAGCGGTGCTAGGGGCTTTGAGCAGTTCTTC. Protein product: CASSGARGFEQFF.

V usage is TRBV4-3 and J usage is TRBJ2-1; D is perhaps TRBD2 (5 bases). CDR1 LGHNA and CDR2 YSLEER come from the germline V gene. The CDR3 has 14 amino acids. Trimming left V 1 base short and J 8 bases short, with 12 bases between. For the CDR3, the DNA is TGCGCCAGCAGCCAAGGGAGGCTTAGGGATGAGCAGTTCTTC. This translates into CASSQGRLRDEQFF.